This entry concerns a single T cell receptor (beta chain). Its antigen is as yet unknown. Germline and junction disagree at one end, which may indicate a read error. Per the germline V gene, CDR1 is SSHAT and CDR2 is FNYEAQ (reference sequence). The CDR3 runs to 15 residues. The sample originates from a study of cytomegalovirus exposure and HLA in healthy donors. General observations from the study: CMV antigen specificity was confirmed in vitro for a few CMV-associated chains. Investigators reported some 150 TCR beta chains as tied to cytomegalovirus. An analysis done earlier found most TCR beta V segments productive about 87% or about 30% of the time.

The PCR ran on 60 Vbeta and 13 Jbeta primers. This table comes from immunoSEQ multiplex PCR, and its TCRdb copy is limited to in-frame clones, with some not included. Seen here are 110,000 to 150,000 clones, around 81% observed once, and the top ten hold 2.5% to 3.5%. The genes are TRBV7-7 and TRBJ2-1; 12 nucleotides agree with TRBD2. Material: PBMCs. This receptor was identified in a male donor in good health and CMV-seronegative. The CDR3 loop reads CASSSGLAGYNEQFF. The CDR3 DNA reads as TGTGCTAGCAGCTCTGGACTAGCGGGGTACAATGAGCAGTTCTTC.